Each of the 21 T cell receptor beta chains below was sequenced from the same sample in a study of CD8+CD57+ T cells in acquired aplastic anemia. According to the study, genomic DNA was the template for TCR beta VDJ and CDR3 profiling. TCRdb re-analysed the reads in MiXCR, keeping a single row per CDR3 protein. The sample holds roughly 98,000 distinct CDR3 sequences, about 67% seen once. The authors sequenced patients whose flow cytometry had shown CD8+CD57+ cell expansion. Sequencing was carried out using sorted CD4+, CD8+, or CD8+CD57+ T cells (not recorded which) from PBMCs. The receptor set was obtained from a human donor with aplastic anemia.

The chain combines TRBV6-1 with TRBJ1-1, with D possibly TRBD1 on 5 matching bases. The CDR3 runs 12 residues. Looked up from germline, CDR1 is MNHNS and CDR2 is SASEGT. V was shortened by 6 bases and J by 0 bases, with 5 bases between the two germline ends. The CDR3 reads CASRTVNTEAFF. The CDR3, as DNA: TGTGCCAGCAGGACAGTGAACACTGAAGCTTTCTTT.

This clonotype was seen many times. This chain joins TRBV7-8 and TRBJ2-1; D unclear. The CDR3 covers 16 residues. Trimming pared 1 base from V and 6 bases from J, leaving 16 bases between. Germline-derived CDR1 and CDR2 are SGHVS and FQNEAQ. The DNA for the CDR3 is TGTGCCAGCAGCTTAGAGGCGCAGCTCCCTCGCAATGAGCAGTTCTTC. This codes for CASSLEAQLPRNEQFF.

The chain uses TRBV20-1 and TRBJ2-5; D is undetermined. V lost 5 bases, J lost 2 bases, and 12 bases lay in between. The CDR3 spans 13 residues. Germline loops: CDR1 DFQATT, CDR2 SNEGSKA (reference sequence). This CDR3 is CSALPVAQETQYF. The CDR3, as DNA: TGCAGTGCTCTTCCGGTAGCACAAGAGACCCAGTACTTC.

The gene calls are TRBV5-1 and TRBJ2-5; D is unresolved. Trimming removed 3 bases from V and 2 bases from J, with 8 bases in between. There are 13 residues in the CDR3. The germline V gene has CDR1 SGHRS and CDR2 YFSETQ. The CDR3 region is CASSYSGQETQYF. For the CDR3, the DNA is TGCGCCAGCAGCTATAGTGGGCAAGAGACCCAGTACTTC.

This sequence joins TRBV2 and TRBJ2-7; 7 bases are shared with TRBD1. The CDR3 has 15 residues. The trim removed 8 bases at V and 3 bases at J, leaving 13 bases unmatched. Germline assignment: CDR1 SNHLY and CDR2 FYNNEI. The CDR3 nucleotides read TGTGCCAGCTCACCAGGGAGACAGGGTCTCTACGAGCAGTACTTC. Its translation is CASSPGRQGLYEQYF.

The CDR3 loop reads CASSPEIGIDTQYF. DNA of the CDR3: TGTGCCAGCAGCCCCGAGATCGGGATAGATACGCAGTATTTT. This sequence joins TRBV3-1 and TRBJ2-3, with TRBD2 as a possible D gene (5 bases). Germline V gene lookup returns CDR1 LGHDT and CDR2 YNNKEL (reference sequence). The CDR3 has 14 amino acids. V lost 4 bases and J 5 bases, leaving 13 bases between the germline ends.

Written as DNA, the CDR3 is TGTGCCAGCAGTCCCCTCTCCTCCTACGAGCAGTACTTC. It translates to CASSPLSSYEQYF. The chain combines TRBV27 with TRBJ2-7; D remains ambiguous. The V end lost 5 bases, the J end lost 0 bases, and 8 bases lay between the germline ends. Looked up from germline, CDR1 is MNHEY and CDR2 is SMNVEV (reference sequence). This CDR3 has 13 residues.

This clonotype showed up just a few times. The CDR3 nucleotides are TGTGCCAGTAGATGGGGACTAAACTCCTACAATGAGCAGTTCTTC. Protein product: CASRWGLNSYNEQFF. The genes are TRBV19 and TRBJ2-1; 7 nucleotides match TRBD2. CDR1 and CDR2 from the germline V gene are LNHDA and SQIVND (reference sequence). J gave up 0 bases and V 6 bases, and 5 bases lay outside the gene matches. The CDR3 covers 15 residues.

CDR3: CASSLTGGSYYGYTF. CDR3 nucleotides: TGTGCCAGCAGCCTTACAGGGGGATCCTACTATGGCTACACCTTC. The J gene is TRBJ1-2, the V gene TRBV14; the match to TRBD1 covers 8 bases. The germline CDR1 and CDR2 sequences are SGHDN and FVKESK. Trimming removed 4 bases from V and 3 bases from J; junction bases left unmatched: 7. The CDR3 is 15 amino acids.

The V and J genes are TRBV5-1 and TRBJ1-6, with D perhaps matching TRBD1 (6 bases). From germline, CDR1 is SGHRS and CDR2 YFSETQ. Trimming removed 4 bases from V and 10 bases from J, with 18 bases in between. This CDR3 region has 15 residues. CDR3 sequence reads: CASSQLQGLGSPLHF. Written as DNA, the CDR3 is TGCGCCAGCAGCCAACTACAGGGTTTGGGGTCACCCCTCCACTTT.

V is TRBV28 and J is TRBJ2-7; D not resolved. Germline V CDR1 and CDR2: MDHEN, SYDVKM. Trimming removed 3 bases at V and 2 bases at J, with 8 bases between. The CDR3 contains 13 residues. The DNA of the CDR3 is TGTGCCAGCAGTTTCAGTTCAGCCTACGAGCAGTACTTC. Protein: CASSFSSAYEQYF.

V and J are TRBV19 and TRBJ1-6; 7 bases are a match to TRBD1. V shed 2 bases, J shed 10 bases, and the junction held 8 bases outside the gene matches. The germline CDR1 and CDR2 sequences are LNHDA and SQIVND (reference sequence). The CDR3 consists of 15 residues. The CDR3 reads CASSIQTGYGSPLHF. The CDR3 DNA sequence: TGTGCCAGTAGTATACAGACAGGGTATGGATCACCCCTCCACTTT.

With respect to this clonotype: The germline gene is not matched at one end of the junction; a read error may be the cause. The CDR3 spells CGSGSYNEQFF. The CDR3 nucleotides are TGCGGTTCGGGCTCCTACAATGAGCAGTTCTTC. V usage is TRBV6-1 and J usage is TRBJ2-1; D is unresolved. CDR1 and CDR2 from the germline V gene are MNHNS and SASEGT. The CDR3 length is 11 residues.

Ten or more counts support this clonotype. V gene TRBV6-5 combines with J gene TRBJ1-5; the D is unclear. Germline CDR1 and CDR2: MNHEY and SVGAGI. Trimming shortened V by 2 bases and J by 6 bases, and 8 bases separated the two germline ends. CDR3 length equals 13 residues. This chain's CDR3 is CASSYGVLQPQHF. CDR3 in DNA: TGTGCCAGCAGTTACGGGGTACTTCAGCCCCAGCATTTT.

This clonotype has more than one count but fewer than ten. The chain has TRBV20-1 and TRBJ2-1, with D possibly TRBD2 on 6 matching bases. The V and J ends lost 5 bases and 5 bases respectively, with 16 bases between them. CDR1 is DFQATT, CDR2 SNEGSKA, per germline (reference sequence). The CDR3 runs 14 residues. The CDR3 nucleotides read TGCAGTGCTGGCGACGCTAGCGAACACAATGAGCAGTTCTTC. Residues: CSAGDASEHNEQFF.

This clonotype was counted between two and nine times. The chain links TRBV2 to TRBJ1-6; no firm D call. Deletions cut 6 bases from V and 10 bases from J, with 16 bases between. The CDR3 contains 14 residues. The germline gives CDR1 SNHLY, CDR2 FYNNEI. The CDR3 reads CASSLREGDSPLHF. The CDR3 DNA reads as TGTGCCAGCAGCCTAAGGGAGGGTGACTCACCCCTCCACTTT.

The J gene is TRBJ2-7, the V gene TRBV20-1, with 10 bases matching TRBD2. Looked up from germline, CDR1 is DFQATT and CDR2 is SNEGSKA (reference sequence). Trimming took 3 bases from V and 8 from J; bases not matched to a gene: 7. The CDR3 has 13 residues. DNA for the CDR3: TGCAGTGCTAGTCTAGCGGGAGTGGGCAAGCAGTACTTC. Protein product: CSASLAGVGKQYF.

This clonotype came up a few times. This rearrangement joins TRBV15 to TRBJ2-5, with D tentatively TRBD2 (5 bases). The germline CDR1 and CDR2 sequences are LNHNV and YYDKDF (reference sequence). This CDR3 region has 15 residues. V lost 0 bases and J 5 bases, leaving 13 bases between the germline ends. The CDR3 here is CATSRDLASRETQYF. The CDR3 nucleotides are TGTGCCACCAGCAGAGATCTGGCTAGCAGGGAGACCCAGTACTTC. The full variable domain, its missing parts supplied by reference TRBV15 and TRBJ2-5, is DAMVIQNPRYQVTQFGKPVTLSCSQTLNHNVMYWYQQKSSQAPKLLFHYYDKDFNNEADTPDNFQSRRPNTSFCFLDIRSPGLGDTAMYLCATSRDLASRETQYFGPGTRLLVL.

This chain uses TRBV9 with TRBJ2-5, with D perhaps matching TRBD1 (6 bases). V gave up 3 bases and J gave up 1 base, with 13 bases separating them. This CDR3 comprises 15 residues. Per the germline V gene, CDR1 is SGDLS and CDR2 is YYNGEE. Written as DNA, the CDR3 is TGTGCCAGCAGCGAGTGGGGGACACGCCAAGAGACCCAGTACTTC. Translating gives CASSEWGTRQETQYF. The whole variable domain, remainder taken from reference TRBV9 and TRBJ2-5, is DSGVTQTPKHLITATGQRVTLRCSPRSGDLSVYWYQQSLDQGLQFLIQYYNGEERAKGNILERFSAQQFPDLHSELNLSSLELGDSALYFCASSEWGTRQETQYFGPGTRLLVL.

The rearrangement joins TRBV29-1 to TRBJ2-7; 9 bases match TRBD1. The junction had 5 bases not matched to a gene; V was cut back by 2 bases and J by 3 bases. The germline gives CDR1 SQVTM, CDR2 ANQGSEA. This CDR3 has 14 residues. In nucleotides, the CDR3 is TGCAGCGTTGAATTACAGGACAGGGGCTACGAGCAGTACTTC. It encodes CSVELQDRGYEQYF.

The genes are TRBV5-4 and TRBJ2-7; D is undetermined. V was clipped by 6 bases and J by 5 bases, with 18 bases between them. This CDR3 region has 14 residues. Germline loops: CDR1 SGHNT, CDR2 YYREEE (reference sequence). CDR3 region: CASTRQAAQNEQYF. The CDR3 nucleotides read TGTGCCAGCACCCGTCAGGCTGCACAAAACGAGCAGTACTTC.